This TCR beta chain came from a study of neurological immune-mediated disorders. Study conclusions and caveats: No CDR3 amino acid sequences were shared by expanded clones across subjects, suggesting private repertoires in all groups. HTLV-1-associated myelopathy had the most TCR clonal expansion, whereas multiple sclerosis had the least (lower than in healthy controls).

CDR3 length: 15 amino acids. The V gene lost 0 bases and the J gene lost 7 bases, with 15 bases spanning the gap. In germline, CDR1 is SQVTM, CDR2 ANQGSEA. At least ten counts were recorded for this clonotype. The antigen is undetermined. It was by 5'RACE with 10-nucleotide random UMIs that the cDNA was made. From the 5' RACE reads, TCRdb called clonotypes with MiXCR, one entry per CDR3 protein. The repertoire includes approximately 23,000 distinct CDR3 sequences, approximately 13% of them detected once, and approximately 5.5% sits in the top ten. This sample's time point: technical triplicate 1. The J gene is TRBJ1-4, the V gene TRBV29-1; D remains ambiguous. Source material: CD4+ T cells from blood. This receptor was obtained from a female donor with HTLV-1-associated myelopathy (HAM/TSP). The CDR3 is CSVEDLGREREKLFF. Written as DNA, the CDR3 is TGCAGCGTTGAAGATCTTGGGCGAGAGCGTGAAAAACTGTTTTTT.